This T cell receptor beta chain comes out of a study of T cell responses to AZD1222 COVID-19 vaccine. V was cut by 1 base and J by 3 bases, with 10 bases left in between. CDR1 and CDR2 from the germline V gene are SEHNR and FQNEAQ (reference sequence). The CDR3 loop spans 14 amino acids. Measured with immunoSEQ multiplex PCR; TCRdb has only the in-frame clones, and not every one. The sample contains 200,000 to 250,000 clones, about 95% of which appear only once. This TCR was sampled from an adult who received the MenACWY meningococcal vaccine as a control. The specimen was peripheral blood, collected 28 days after the second dose of the MenACWY control vaccine. The chain joins TRBV7-9 to TRBJ2-7, with D possibly being TRBD2 (5 bases). The CDR3 region has the DNA TGTGCCAGCAGCTTAGGGGGTAGCGTCTACGAGCAGTACTTC. Amino acids: CASSLGGSVYEQYF.